This section outlines one TCR beta chain sequence together with its context. Its antigen specificity is not known. Within one base of it there is no much larger clone, and no base qualities were kept. The instrument was an Illumina HiSeq 1500. TCRdb applied fastp at Q25 and MiXCR to the public reads, then kept only in-frame beta chains. Each CDR3 protein gets just one entry, which takes the most common genes and DNA from the rows behind it. A total of more than 400,000 distinct CDR3 sequences appear in this sample, roughly 29% of them only once. The ten largest clones add up to about 13% of the sample. CDR1 is given as SEHNR and CDR2 as FQNEAQ, both from the germline V gene (reference sequence). Including cysteine and phenylalanine, the CDR3 has 15 amino acids. Only the CDR3 part of the read is kept: 45 bases, read in frame from the first base. The junction carries 17 bases between V and J, which are trimmed by 1 base and 8 bases respectively.

This record comes from a study of T cell repertoires in cytomegalovirus infection (dated by TCRdb to between 2018 and 2021). Regarding the study in general: The HLA type of each donor mattered for the analysis, because public TCR beta signatures pointed to carriage of CMV infection along with the matching HLA type.

What the authors observed across the whole study: In both this cohort and an independent cohort of several hundred donors, the cumulative frequency of public TCR beta family members distinguished carriers of CMV infection plus the relevant HLA type. The ex vivo response was dominated by HLA-C-restricted CMV-specific TCR beta clonotypes, and the single most frequent clonotype in two of eight donors was supplied by these HLA-C-restricted clonotypes.

The TCR originated in a human donor in good health (CMV status not recorded). Some clones in this sample may be carry-over from other donors' samples. The chain is made from TRBV7-9 and TRBJ1-2; the D gene is possibly TRBD1, with 6 bases matching. Sequencing used PBMCs. The DNA is as follows: TGTGCCAGCAGCTTAGTGGGGGCGACCCCGGGGGGCTACACCTTC. Its protein product is CASSLVGATPGGYTF.